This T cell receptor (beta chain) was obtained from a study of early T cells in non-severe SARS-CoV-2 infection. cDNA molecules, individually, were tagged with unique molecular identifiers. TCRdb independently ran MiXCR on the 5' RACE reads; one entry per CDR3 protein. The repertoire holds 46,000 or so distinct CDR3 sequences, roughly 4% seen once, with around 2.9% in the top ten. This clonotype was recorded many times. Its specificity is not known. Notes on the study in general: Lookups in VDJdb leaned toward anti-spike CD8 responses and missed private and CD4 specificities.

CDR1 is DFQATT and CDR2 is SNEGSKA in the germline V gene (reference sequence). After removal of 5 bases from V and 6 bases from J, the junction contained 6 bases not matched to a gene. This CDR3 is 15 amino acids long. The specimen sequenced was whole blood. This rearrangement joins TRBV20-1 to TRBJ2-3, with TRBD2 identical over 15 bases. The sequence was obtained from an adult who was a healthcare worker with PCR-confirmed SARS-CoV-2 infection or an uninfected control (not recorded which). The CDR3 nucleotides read TGCAGTGCTCGGACTAGCGGGAGGGCCAGGGATACGCAGTATTTT. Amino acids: CSARTSGRARDTQYF.